A single sample is the source of the 5 T cell receptor beta chains below, sequenced in a study of neurological immune-mediated disorders. TCRdb re-called the 5' RACE reads with MiXCR, one entry per CDR3 protein. The data contain over 45,000 distinct CDR3 sequences, around 3.8% of them singletons. What was sequenced was CD4+ T cells from blood. The source is a middle-aged woman with multiple sclerosis.

This clonotype was recorded many times. The gene calls are TRBV5-1 and TRBJ1-5, with a possible D match to TRBD1 (6 bases). The V end was cut by 3 bases, the J end by 7 bases, with 14 bases between. This CDR3 contains 14 residues. Per germline, CDR1 SGHRS and CDR2 YFSETQ. The CDR3: CASSSGDEGQPQHF. The CDR3 nucleotides are TGCGCCAGCAGCTCAGGGGACGAGGGCCAGCCCCAGCATTTT.

This clonotype was seen many times. The V and J genes are TRBV5-1 and TRBJ1-4, with D uncertain. V was clipped by 5 bases and J by 5 bases, with 19 bases between them. Germline-derived CDR1 and CDR2 are SGHRS and YFSETQ. The CDR3 spans 16 residues. The CDR3 DNA reads as TGCGCCAGCAGGGGTAGCGGAGCCAGATTAAATGAAAAACTGTTTTTT. Translated, it gives CASRGSGARLNEKLFF.

This clonotype was seen ten or more times. The chain is built from TRBV3-1 and TRBJ1-2, with D hard to call. The CDR3 has 13 amino acids. Germline V gene sequence: CDR1 LGHDT, CDR2 YNNKEL (reference sequence). V dropped 5 bases and J dropped 1 base, with 8 bases sitting between them. CDR3 DNA sequence: TGTGCCAGCAGCTCCGCCGTTAACTATGGCTACACCTTC. This sequence encodes CASSSAVNYGYTF.

This clonotype was seen at least ten times. This chain joins TRBV3-1 and TRBJ2-3; D unresolved. This CDR3 has 13 residues. Germline V gene lookup returns CDR1 LGHDT and CDR2 YNNKEL (reference sequence). Deletions cut 5 bases from V and 4 bases from J, with 10 bases between. The chain's CDR3 is CASSKMAADTQYF. CDR3 nucleotide sequence: TGTGCCAGCAGCAAAATGGCGGCAGATACGCAGTATTTT.

This clonotype was counted many times. The V call is TRBV12-3 or TRBV12-4, the J call TRBJ1-1; TRBD1 matches 12 bases. The CDR3 has 15 residues. V shed 5 bases and J 2 bases; nucleotides not matched to a gene: 3. CDR3 DNA sequence: TGTGCCAGCAGTCCGGGACAGGGGGCAAACACTGAAGCTTTCTTT. Protein sequence: CASSPGQGANTEAFF.